This T cell receptor (beta chain) is from a study of patients and donors after allogeneic stem cell transplantation. TCRdb reanalysed the RT-PCR reads using MiXCR and keeps one entry per CDR3 protein. The sample lists about 110,000 distinct CDR3 sequences; approximately 35% were seen once. This clonotype is labeled as medium-sized. The CDR3 length is 14 residues. Germline values: CDR1 LGHNA, CDR2 YNFKEQ. V gave up 4 bases and J gave up 8 bases; unmatched junction bases: 5. The sequence was obtained from a human donor who was either an allogeneic HSCT recipient or a stem cell or donor lymphocyte infusion donor (not recorded which). It is not recorded whose cells these are; they may come from a transplant donor. Sequencing used blood, either unsorted or a sorted T cell fraction (not recorded which). The chain has TRBV4-2 and TRBJ1-6; 7 bases align to TRBD1. CDR3 sequence reads: CASSRTGEYSPLHF. The CDR3 DNA follows: TGTGCCAGCAGCCGAACAGGGGAATATTCACCCCTCCACTTT.